This passage covers 22 T cell receptor beta chains from one sample sequenced in a study of blood T cell repertoires in COVID-19. Assay: immunoSEQ multiplex PCR; the TCRdb copy retains only in-frame clones and omits some. The profile shows about 300,000 clones, 85% to 90% of them singletons. Sequencing input: peripheral blood. Every receptor here comes from a middle-aged woman who had recovered from COVID-19.

The chain employs TRBV4-1 and TRBJ1-2; the D gene is possibly TRBD1 (6 bases). This CDR3 is built from 19 residues. Germline loops: CDR1 MGHRA, CDR2 YSYEKL. Trimming took 0 bases from V and 7 from J, leaving 27 bases between them. The CDR3 nucleotides read TGCGCCAGCAGCCAAGACGTGATTCAGGGGCTCCTCTGGGGTCCTGGCTACACCTTC. Protein: CASSQDVIQGLLWGPGYTF.

The V gene is TRBV7-9, the J gene TRBJ2-5, with a tentative D call TRBD2 (7 bases). CDR1 SEHNR and CDR2 FQNEAQ come from the germline V gene (reference sequence). The CDR3 totals 15 residues. The V and J ends lost 5 bases and 1 base respectively, with 14 bases between them. The CDR3 sequence: CASSRGGIAQETQYF. In DNA form, the CDR3 reads TGTGCCAGCAGCAGGGGGGGCATAGCCCAAGAGACCCAGTACTTC. Full variable domain (missing parts from reference TRBV7-9 and TRBJ2-5): DTGVSQNPRHKITKRGQNVTFRCDPISEHNRLYWYRQTLGQGPEFLTYFQNEAQLEKSRLLSDRFSAERPKGSFSTLEIQRTEQGDSAMYLCASSRGGIAQETQYFGPGTRLLVL.

The chain uses TRBV3-1 (or the pseudogene TRBV3-2) and TRBJ1-4; D is unclear. CDR3 length: 15 amino acids. The V and J ends lost 4 bases and 8 bases respectively, with 17 bases between them. The germline gives CDR1 LGHDT, CDR2 YNNKEL (reference sequence). For the CDR3, the DNA is TGTGCCAGCAGCCCGCCGGGTCGGCGCGGGGAAAAACTGTTTTTT. Its protein is CASSPPGRRGEKLFF.

CDR3 sequence: CASSLGGGGMGTQYF. DNA for the CDR3: TGTGCCAGCAGCTTAGGCGGGGGGGGTATGGGTACGCAGTATTTT. The chain uses TRBV13 and TRBJ2-3; 8 bases align to TRBD2. V was clipped by 0 bases and J by 8 bases; unmatched bases: 7. There are 15 residues in the CDR3. CDR1 PRHDT and CDR2 FYEKMQ come from the germline V gene (reference sequence).

The V gene is TRBV5-4, the J gene TRBJ2-7, with 8 nucleotides matching TRBD1. CDR3 size: 14 residues. J was trimmed by 0 bases and V by 5 bases; bases with no gene match: 4. CDR1 and CDR2 (germline): SGHNT, YYREEE (reference sequence). The DNA for the CDR3 is TGTGCCAGCAGTGAGACAGGGGCCTCCTACGAGCAGTACTTC. Amino acids: CASSETGASYEQYF.

CDR3 DNA sequence: TGTGCCAGCAGCTTGCTTATGACAGGGTGGGATACGCAGTATTTT. Translating gives CASSLLMTGWDTQYF. The V call is TRBV7-3, the J call TRBJ2-3; 7 nucleotides match TRBD1. Germline CDR1 and CDR2: SGHTA and FQGTGA. The CDR3 is made up of 15 amino acids. V lost 3 bases to trimming and J lost 6 bases; unmatched junction nucleotides: 9. Using reference TRBV7-3 and TRBJ2-3 for the parts outside the CDR3, the full variable domain is GAGVSQTPSNKVTEKGKYVELRCDPISGHTALYWYRQSLGQGPEFLIYFQGTGAADDSGLPNDRFFAVRPEGSVSTLKIQRTERGDSAVYLCASSLLMTGWDTQYFGPGTRLTVL.

The chain couples TRBV18 to TRBJ2-5; 9 bases match TRBD1. CDR1 KGHSH and CDR2 LQKENI come from the germline V gene. This CDR3 is built from 15 residues. Losses at the gene ends were 3 bases for V and 7 bases for J; bases not matched to a gene: 9. The DNA for the CDR3 is TGTGCCAGCTCACCCCCCGGACAGGGGCGTATGACCCAGTACTTC. It translates to CASSPPGQGRMTQYF. Using reference TRBV18 and TRBJ2-5 for the parts outside the CDR3, the full variable domain is NAGVMQNPRHLVRRRGQEARLRCSPMKGHSHVYWYRQLPEEGLKFMVYLQKENIIDESGMPKERFSAEFPKEGPSILRIQQVVRGDSAAYFCASSPPGQGRMTQYFGPGTRLLVL.

This chain links TRBV27 with TRBJ2-5, with 7 positions matching TRBD2. Germline CDR1 reads MNHEY; CDR2 reads SMNVEV (reference sequence). Unmatched junction bases numbered 12, after V lost 6 bases and J lost 5 bases. This CDR3 is built from 15 residues. The CDR3 loop reads CASSEPRLAGETQYF. The DNA for the CDR3 is TGTGCCAGCAGCGAACCTCGACTAGCCGGGGAGACCCAGTACTTC.

V gene TRBV6-5 combines with J gene TRBJ2-7; 12 bases map to TRBD1. The trim removed 2 bases at V and 6 bases at J, leaving 2 bases unmatched. The V gene's germline CDR1 is MNHEY and CDR2 SVGAGI. The CDR3 contains 14 residues. CDR3 in DNA: TGTGCCAGCAGTTACGGGACAGGGGGCCGCGAGCAGTACTTC. Its protein is CASSYGTGGREQYF.

The J gene is TRBJ1-2, the V gene TRBV4-1; possibly TRBD1 for D (6 bases). CDR1 MGHRA and CDR2 YSYEKL come from the germline V gene. Trimming removed 0 bases from V and 3 bases from J, with 11 bases in between. This CDR3 has 15 residues. CDR3 nucleotide sequence: TGCGCCAGCAGCCAAGATCAAGCAGGGGACTATGGCTACACCTTC. This gives the protein CASSQDQAGDYGYTF.

The rearrangement links TRBV27 to TRBJ1-6, with 9 bases identical to TRBD1. Per the germline V gene, CDR1 is MNHEY and CDR2 is SMNVEV (reference sequence). This CDR3 region has 16 residues. With V trimmed by 2 bases and J by 11 bases, 10 bases remained unmatched. The CDR3 region is CASSLVSGTGRPPLHF. CDR3 sequence (DNA): TGTGCCAGCAGTTTAGTAAGCGGGACAGGGAGGCCACCCCTCCACTTT.

V gene TRBV19 combines with J gene TRBJ2-7; 10 bases align to TRBD1. CDR3 length: 14 amino acids. Germline V gives CDR1 LNHDA, CDR2 SQIVND (reference sequence). J gave up 3 bases and V 6 bases, and 5 bases lay outside the gene matches. The CDR3 nucleotides read TGTGCCAGTAGCAACCGGGACAGGGGCTACGAGCAGTACTTC. It encodes CASSNRDRGYEQYF.

This chain joins TRBV19 and TRBJ2-1, with D perhaps TRBD1 (5 bases). The ends were cut back, 3 bases at V and 5 bases at J, with 8 bases in the middle. CDR1 is LNHDA, CDR2 SQIVND, per germline (reference sequence). CDR3 length: 13 amino acids. The CDR3 spells CASSMGLNNEQFF. The CDR3 DNA reads TGTGCCAGTAGTATGGGGCTAAACAATGAGCAGTTCTTC. Looking up the rest from reference TRBV19 and TRBJ2-1 gives the full variable domain: DGGITQSPKYLFRKEGQNVTLSCEQNLNHDAMYWYRQDPGQGLRLIYYSQIVNDFQKGDIAEGYSVSREKKESFPLTVTSAQKNPTAFYLCASSMGLNNEQFFGPGTRLTVL.

V usage is TRBV19 and J usage is TRBJ2-7; 8 bases align to TRBD1. The CDR3 has 13 residues. With V trimmed by 7 bases and J by 7 bases, 9 bases remained unmatched. Germline V gene sequence: CDR1 LNHDA, CDR2 SQIVND (reference sequence). In DNA, the CDR3 is TGTGCCAGTAACACAGGGGGTCTACGAGAGCAGTACTTC. This encodes CASNTGGLREQYF.

The V gene is TRBV9, the J gene TRBJ1-1; no reliable D call. V was cut by 0 bases and J by 9 bases, with 12 bases left in between. CDR3 length: 13 residues. Germline values: CDR1 SGDLS, CDR2 YYNGEE. Here the CDR3 reads CASSVGGFGKAFF. DNA for the CDR3: TGTGCCAGCAGCGTAGGTGGGTTCGGGAAAGCTTTCTTT.

This rearrangement joins TRBV5-1 to TRBJ2-5; TRBD1 matches 9 bases. This CDR3 is 14 amino acids long. CDR1 and CDR2 from the germline V gene are SGHRS and YFSETQ. The trim removed 2 bases at V and 5 bases at J, leaving 4 bases unmatched. CDR3 bases: TGCGCCAGCAGCTTACAGGGGGCGGGGGAGACCCAGTACTTC. This translates into CASSLQGAGETQYF.

The rearrangement uses TRBV11-2 and TRBJ2-7; 7 bases line up with TRBD2. CDR3 length: 16 amino acids. The trim removed 2 bases at V and 5 bases at J, leaving 12 bases unmatched. Germline V gene sequence: CDR1 SGHAT, CDR2 FQNNGV. The CDR3 region has the DNA TGTGCCAGCAGCTTACGGATAGGGGCCCGGGGGGACGAGCAGTACTTC. Translating gives CASSLRIGARGDEQYF.

The gene calls are TRBV25-1 and TRBJ1-5; TRBD1 matches 7 bases. Germline trimming cut 8 bases from V and 4 bases from J; bases unmatched to any gene: 8. Germline CDR1 and CDR2: MGHDK and SYGVNS. CDR3 length: 14 amino acids. CDR3 in DNA: TGTGCCAGCGGGCCGACAGGGAATAATCAGCCCCAGCATTTT. This gives the protein CASGPTGNNQPQHF.

The chain uses TRBV15 and TRBJ2-3, with 10 nucleotides matching TRBD1. V was pared by 3 bases and J by 5 bases, with 5 bases of the junction left unmatched. This CDR3 spans 15 amino acids. From germline, CDR1 is LNHNV and CDR2 YYDKDF (reference sequence). The chain's CDR3 is CATSSRQGAGDTQYF. In nucleotides, the CDR3 is TGTGCCACCAGCAGCCGACAGGGGGCTGGAGATACGCAGTATTTT.

This clone appeared once. The chain combines TRBV7-6 with TRBJ2-5; 7 positions match TRBD1. This CDR3 has 16 residues. Germline V gene sequence: CDR1 SGHVS, CDR2 FNYEAQ. The junction had 9 bases not matched to a gene; V was cut back by 3 bases and J by 2 bases. CDR3 coding DNA: TGTGCCAGCAGCTTGACCGGGACAGATGAACAAGAGACCCAGTACTTC. Its translation: CASSLTGTDEQETQYF.

This clone has at least ten counts. The rearrangement uses TRBV6-6 and TRBJ2-2; TRBD2 agrees at 14 bases. CDR1 MNHNY and CDR2 SVGAGI come from the germline V gene (reference sequence). V gave up 10 bases and J gave up 6 bases; unmatched junction bases: 4. The CDR3 runs to 14 residues. Here the CDR3 DNA reads TGTGCCACCGGACTAGCGGGGGGCCCCGGGGAGCTGTTTTTT. Protein sequence: CATGLAGGPGELFF.

The V and J genes are TRBV6-5 and TRBJ1-1, with D tentatively TRBD1 (5 bases). The CDR3 has 13 residues. Germline V gene data show CDR1 as MNHEY and CDR2 as SVGAGI. The V end lost 6 bases, the J end lost 3 bases, and 11 bases lay between the germline ends. CDR3 sequence reads: CASSQWGDTEAFF. Written as DNA, the CDR3 is TGTGCCAGCAGCCAATGGGGGGACACTGAAGCTTTCTTT.